Here is one T cell receptor beta chain with its context. This CDR3 has 13 residues. Trimming cost V 6 bases and J 9 bases, with 17 bases left between them. Germline values: CDR1 SNHLY, CDR2 FYNNEI. The data are from a study of blood T cell repertoires in COVID-19. Profiling relied on immunoSEQ multiplex PCR, and the TCRdb table lists in-frame clones only, not all of them. The sample includes 75,000 to 100,000 clones, 80% to 90% of them seen just once. The source of this sequence is a human donor with acute or convalescent COVID-19. The donor label of this sample is uncertain. The sequencing sample was made of peripheral blood. V and J are TRBV2 and TRBJ1-1, with a possible D match to TRBD1 (6 bases). In DNA, the CDR3 is TGTGCCAGCAGGGAAAACAGGGTTTCCAAAGCTTTCTTT. Protein sequence: CASRENRVSKAFF.